The 32 T cell receptor beta chains reported below all come from one sample, sequenced in a study of blood T cell repertoires in COVID-19. Assay: immunoSEQ multiplex PCR; the TCRdb copy retains only in-frame clones and omits some. Of 190,000 or so clones listed, roughly 80% are singletons. Sequenced material: PBMCs or T cells enriched from blood (not recorded which). Receptors were obtained from a man aged 35 to 55 who had recovered from COVID-19.

This chain uses TRBV9 with TRBJ2-7, with 7 bases that match TRBD1. From germline, CDR1 is SGDLS and CDR2 YYNGEE. The junction had 3 bases not matched to a gene; V was cut back by 3 bases and J by 3 bases. The CDR3 spans 13 residues. CDR3 in amino acids: CASSAWDSYEQYF. DNA of the CDR3: TGTGCCAGCAGCGCCTGGGACAGCTACGAGCAGTACTTC. Full variable domain (rest looked up from reference TRBV9 and TRBJ2-7): DSGVTQTPKHLITATGQRVTLRCSPRSGDLSVYWYQQSLDQGLQFLIQYYNGEERAKGNILERFSAQQFPDLHSELNLSSLELGDSALYFCASSAWDSYEQYFGPGTRLTVT.

J is TRBJ2-7 and V is TRBV5-1; D might be TRBD1 (6 bases). The V end lost 4 bases, the J end lost 4 bases, and 24 bases lay between the germline ends. This CDR3 is built from 17 residues. Germline V CDR1 and CDR2: SGHRS, YFSETQ. The CDR3 spells CASSLTGPRPFLYEQYF. CDR3 DNA: TGCGCCAGCAGCCTAACAGGGCCCCGTCCCTTCTTGTACGAGCAGTACTTC.

The chain links TRBV10-3 to TRBJ2-3; tentative D call: TRBD2 (6 bases). Germline CDR1 reads ENHRY; CDR2 reads SYGVKD. The CDR3 has 15 residues. Trimming shortened V by 6 bases and J by 4 bases, and 17 bases separated the two germline ends. In nucleotides, the CDR3 is TGTGCCATCAGCGCTACGGGAGTTCAAGCAGATACGCAGTATTTT. This translates into CAISATGVQADTQYF.

The chain recombines TRBV2 with TRBJ1-6; the D is unclear. V lost 3 bases to trimming and J lost 8 bases, with 11 bases between them. The CDR3 runs 14 residues. Germline V gene lookup returns CDR1 SNHLY and CDR2 FYNNEI. The DNA of the CDR3 is TGTGCCAGCAGTGATCCCAGGATCCATTCACCCCTCCACTTT. It is translated as CASSDPRIHSPLHF. The full variable domain, in which reference TRBV2 and TRBJ1-6 provide the parts outside the CDR3, is EPEVTQTPSHQVTQMGQEVILRCVPISNHLYFYWYRQILGQKVEFLVSFYNNEISEKSEIFDDQFSVERPDGSNFTLKIRSTKLEDSAMYFCASSDPRIHSPLHFGNGTRLTVT.

The J gene is TRBJ2-3, the V gene TRBV5-1; D is unresolved. The germline V and J ends were trimmed by 0 bases and 2 bases, with 13 bases remaining between them. The germline V gene encodes CDR1 SGHRS and CDR2 YFSETQ. The CDR3 runs to 16 residues. The CDR3: CASSLESVSSTDTQYF. The CDR3 DNA is TGCGCCAGCAGCTTGGAATCGGTTAGCTCCACAGATACGCAGTATTTT.

This clone was observed a few times. V usage is TRBV10-3 and J usage is TRBJ2-7; 9 bases are a match to TRBD1. The CDR3 loop spans 15 amino acids. The germline gives CDR1 ENHRY, CDR2 SYGVKD. Trimming removed 3 bases from V and 4 bases from J; junction bases left unmatched: 7. Written as DNA, the CDR3 is TGTGCCATCAGTGAAATTATGGGACAGGGTTACGAGCAGTACTTC. This encodes CAISEIMGQGYEQYF.

This sequence joins TRBV11-2 and TRBJ2-1; 9 nucleotides agree with TRBD2. Germline V lookup: CDR1 SGHAT, CDR2 FQNNGV. J lost 4 bases, V lost 5 bases, and 12 bases had no gene match. The CDR3 consists of 17 residues. CDR3 protein: CASSPHSGSSLYNEQFF. The CDR3 nucleotides are TGTGCCAGCAGCCCCCATAGCGGGAGTTCATTGTACAATGAGCAGTTCTTC.

V gene TRBV5-1 combines with J gene TRBJ1-1, with D maybe TRBD1 (6 bases). In germline, CDR1 is SGHRS, CDR2 YFSETQ. The CDR3 has 15 residues. Trimming took off 6 bases at V and 4 bases at J, with 19 bases between the two ends. The chain's CDR3 is CASTPVEGGGTEAFF. The CDR3 coding sequence is TGCGCCAGCACCCCGGTGGAGGGGGGGGGCACTGAAGCTTTCTTT.

In DNA form, the CDR3 reads TGTGCCAGCGGGCCCCCTAGCGGGAGCTCTCCTTACTGCACAGATACGCAGTATTTT. The encoded protein is CASGPPSGSSPYCTDTQYF. The chain links TRBV3-1 (or the pseudogene TRBV3-2) to TRBJ2-3; the match to TRBD2 covers 10 bases. After removal of 8 bases from V and 1 base from J, the junction contained 18 bases not matched to a gene. Germline V gene lookup returns CDR1 LGHDT and CDR2 YNNKEL (reference sequence). The CDR3 spans 19 residues.

This chain links TRBV18 with TRBJ2-3, with 9 positions matching TRBD1. Trimming took 3 bases from V and 4 from J; bases not matched to a gene: 8. The CDR3 is made up of 16 amino acids. From germline, CDR1 is KGHSH and CDR2 LQKENI. The CDR3 coding sequence is TGTGCCAGCTCACCCTCGGGACAGGGTTACGCAGATACGCAGTATTTT. This codes for CASSPSGQGYADTQYF.

This sequence joins TRBV30 and TRBJ1-5, with D possibly matching TRBD1 (6 bases). The V gene's germline CDR1 is GTSNPN and CDR2 SVGIG (reference sequence). Trimming took 4 bases from V and 0 from J, leaving 10 bases between them. CDR3 length: 14 amino acids. The CDR3: CAWTRQDSNQPQHF. The CDR3 DNA follows: TGTGCCTGGACTCGACAGGATAGCAATCAGCCCCAGCATTTT.

This clone was seen only once. The chain uses TRBV4-3 and TRBJ2-1; 8 nucleotides align to TRBD2. V gave up 0 bases and J gave up 4 bases; unmatched junction bases: 2. Germline loops: CDR1 LGHNA, CDR2 YSLEER. The CDR3 spans 15 residues. CDR3 loop: CASSQELADYNEQFF. CDR3 nucleotide sequence: TGCGCCAGCAGCCAAGAACTAGCGGATTACAATGAGCAGTTCTTC.

This rearrangement joins TRBV19 to TRBJ2-3; 8 bases agree with TRBD2. In germline, CDR1 is LNHDA, CDR2 SQIVND (reference sequence). This CDR3 has 15 amino acids. V dropped 3 bases and J dropped 2; count of bases not matched to a gene: 4. This CDR3 reads CASSILAGVTDTQYF. In nucleotides, the CDR3 is TGTGCCAGTAGTATTCTAGCGGGTGTCACAGATACGCAGTATTTT.

The chain couples TRBV7-3 to TRBJ1-1, with D unresolved. CDR1 is SGHTA and CDR2 is FQGTGA in the germline V gene. The V end lost 5 bases, the J end lost 1 base, and 8 bases lay between the germline ends. CDR3 length: 13 residues. CDR3 loop: CASSLYSNTEAFF. CDR3 sequence (DNA): TGTGCCAGCAGCCTGTACTCGAACACTGAAGCTTTCTTT. Complete variable domain (other parts from reference TRBV7-3 and TRBJ1-1): GAGVSQTPSNKVTEKGKYVELRCDPISGHTALYWYRQSLGQGPEFLIYFQGTGAADDSGLPNDRFFAVRPEGSVSTLKIQRTERGDSAVYLCASSLYSNTEAFFGQGTRLTVV.

This chain connects TRBV14 to TRBJ2-6; D is unresolved. The CDR3 loop spans 14 amino acids. Germline assignment: CDR1 SGHDN and CDR2 FVKESK. The germline V and J ends were trimmed by 8 bases and 2 bases, with 10 bases remaining between them. The CDR3 nucleotides read TGTGCCAGCGGCCTTCGTACTGGGGCCAACGTCCTGACTTTC. It codes for CASGLRTGANVLTF. Together with reference TRBV14 and TRBJ2-6, the CDR3 gives the full variable domain: EAGVTQFPSHSVIEKGQTVTLRCDPISGHDNLYWYRRVMGKEIKFLLHFVKESKQDESGMPNNRFLAERTGGTYSTLKVQPAELEDSGVYFCASGLRTGANVLTFGAGSRLTVL.

This sequence joins TRBV5-4 and TRBJ2-5; 8 positions agree with TRBD1. The CDR3 loop spans 15 amino acids. V lost 2 bases and J lost 5; bases outside the gene matches: 8. Germline CDR1 and CDR2: SGHNT and YYREEE (reference sequence). CDR3: CASSLGQGAFETQYF. The CDR3 DNA sequence: TGTGCCAGCAGCTTAGGGCAGGGGGCCTTCGAGACCCAGTACTTC.

V and J are TRBV19 and TRBJ1-2, with 8 bases lining up with TRBD1. Trimming removed 7 bases from V and 4 bases from J; junction bases left unmatched: 5. The CDR3 extends over 13 amino acids. Germline CDR1 and CDR2: LNHDA and SQIVND (reference sequence). CDR3 sequence reads: CASTLDRGYGYTF. The DNA for the CDR3 is TGTGCCAGTACCTTAGACAGGGGCTATGGCTACACCTTC.

The chain employs TRBV5-1 and TRBJ2-1; tentatively, D is TRBD2 (6 bases). The CDR3 sequence is 12 residues long. CDR1 is SGHRS and CDR2 is YFSETQ in the germline V gene. V was clipped by 4 bases and J by 15 bases, with 17 bases between them. CDR3 coding DNA: TGCGCCAGCAGCGTGGGACTGGCGGGGTTGTTCTTC. Its translation: CASSVGLAGLFF.

This clone was picked up many times. The chain recombines TRBV28 with TRBJ1-5, with D possibly matching TRBD1 (6 bases). The CDR3 runs 12 residues. The V and J ends lost 6 bases and 5 bases respectively, with 8 bases between them. The germline V gene encodes CDR1 MDHEN and CDR2 SYDVKM. This CDR3 is CASRAGDQPQHF. The DNA of the CDR3 is TGTGCCAGCAGAGCAGGGGATCAGCCCCAGCATTTT.

The V call is TRBV6-5, the J call TRBJ1-1; weak D call: TRBD1 (6 bases). The length of the CDR3 is 16 residues. Germline lookup yields CDR1 MNHEY and CDR2 SVGAGI. Trimming took 0 bases from V and 1 from J, leaving 12 bases between them. CDR3 DNA: TGTGCCAGCAGTTACTCATCCGGGACACGGAACACTGAAGCTTTCTTT. This translates into CASSYSSGTRNTEAFF.

The chain employs TRBV2 and TRBJ2-5; 14 bases agree with TRBD2. V lost 6 bases, J lost 7 bases, and 7 bases stayed unmatched. CDR3 length: 15 amino acids. Germline values: CDR1 SNHLY, CDR2 FYNNEI. The DNA for the CDR3 is TGTGCCAGCAGGCGACTAGCGGGAGGGGGCACGACCCAGTACTTC. This sequence encodes CASRRLAGGGTTQYF. Together with reference TRBV2 and TRBJ2-5, the CDR3 gives the full variable domain: EPEVTQTPSHQVTQMGQEVILRCVPISNHLYFYWYRQILGQKVEFLVSFYNNEISEKSEIFDDQFSVERPDGSNFTLKIRSTKLEDSAMYFCASRRLAGGGTTQYFGPGTRLLVL.

This chain connects TRBV6-5 to TRBJ2-2; D might be TRBD2 (5 bases). Trimming pared 4 bases from V and 2 bases from J, leaving 8 bases between. CDR1 and CDR2 (germline): MNHEY, SVGAGI. CDR3 length equals 14 residues. The CDR3 DNA reads as TGTGCCAGCAGTTCTGGACTCAACACCGGGGAGCTGTTTTTT. Its protein is CASSSGLNTGELFF.

CDR3 in amino acids: CASSWIAGGSYNEQFF. The DNA of the CDR3 is TGTGCCAGCAGTTGGATAGCGGGAGGCTCCTACAATGAGCAGTTCTTC. The chain links TRBV7-2 to TRBJ2-1; TRBD2 matches 10 bases. V shed 6 bases and J 0 bases; nucleotides not matched to a gene: 5. The CDR3 consists of 16 residues. Germline CDR1 and CDR2: SGHTA and FQGNSA.

The chain is built from TRBV6-5 and TRBJ2-4, with TRBD1 as a possible D gene (5 bases). In germline, CDR1 is MNHEY, CDR2 SVGAGI. The CDR3 length is 15 residues. V was trimmed by 7 bases and J by 0 bases, leaving 13 bases between them. The CDR3 DNA sequence: TGTGCCAGCACCCTCGGACATCTAGCCAAAAACATTCAGTACTTC. Its translation is CASTLGHLAKNIQYF.

The CDR3 region has the DNA TGTGCCAGCAGCCAAAGGCCGGGACAGGTTAGCAATCAGCCCCAGCATTTT. Protein sequence: CASSQRPGQVSNQPQHF. The chain is built from TRBV7-2 and TRBJ1-5; 8 bases are a match to TRBD1. This CDR3 has 17 amino acids. J was trimmed by 0 bases and V by 5 bases; bases with no gene match: 9. The germline CDR1 and CDR2 sequences are SGHTA and FQGNSA.

The rearrangement links TRBV2 to TRBJ2-3; D may be TRBD2 (6 bases). The V end lost 6 bases, the J end lost 1 base, and 11 bases lay between the germline ends. Germline V CDR1 and CDR2: SNHLY, FYNNEI. This CDR3 comprises 14 residues. CDR3 amino acids: CASRDYVGTDTQYF. The CDR3 coding sequence is TGTGCCAGCAGGGACTACGTTGGCACAGATACGCAGTATTTT. The full variable domain, completed using reference TRBV2 and TRBJ2-3, is EPEVTQTPSHQVTQMGQEVILRCVPISNHLYFYWYRQILGQKVEFLVSFYNNEISEKSEIFDDQFSVERPDGSNFTLKIRSTKLEDSAMYFCASRDYVGTDTQYFGPGTRLTVL.

The V call is TRBV5-5, the J call TRBJ1-5; D is ambiguous. The CDR3 loop spans 13 amino acids. Trimming cost V 0 bases and J 9 bases, with 10 bases left between them. Germline CDR1 and CDR2: SGHKS and YYEKEE (reference sequence). Here the CDR3 DNA reads TGTGCCAGCAGCTTGGACAGAAAAAGGCCCCAGCATTTT. Its protein is CASSLDRKRPQHF.

The chain employs TRBV19 and TRBJ1-2; 11 nucleotides line up with TRBD1. V lost 5 bases to trimming and J lost 4 bases; unmatched junction nucleotides: 6. CDR3 length: 15 amino acids. Germline V gene data show CDR1 as LNHDA and CDR2 as SQIVND (reference sequence). CDR3 loop: CASSLAGQGGYGYTF. The CDR3 DNA reads as TGTGCCAGTAGTCTCGCGGGACAGGGGGGCTATGGCTACACCTTC.

The chain carries TRBV5-1 and TRBJ2-2, with a weak D call TRBD1 (6 bases). The CDR3 extends over 15 amino acids. Germline CDR1 and CDR2: SGHRS and YFSETQ. Trimming shortened V by 2 bases and J by 3 bases, and 11 bases separated the two germline ends. CDR3 in amino acids: CASSLGTQDTGELFF. The CDR3 bases are TGCGCCAGCAGCTTAGGGACACAGGACACCGGGGAGCTGTTTTTT.

This chain joins TRBV3-1 (or the pseudogene TRBV3-2) and TRBJ1-1; tentatively, D is TRBD1 (6 bases). Looked up from germline, CDR1 is LGHDT and CDR2 is YNNKEL (reference sequence). The ends were cut back, 1 base at V and 3 bases at J, with 9 bases in the middle. The CDR3 length is 14 residues. CDR3 residues: CASSQGGPDTEAFF. In DNA form, the CDR3 reads TGTGCCAGCAGCCAAGGGGGGCCAGACACTGAAGCTTTCTTT.

The CDR3 here is CASGRGSEAFF. The CDR3, as DNA: TGTGCCAGCGGTCGGGGGTCTGAAGCTTTCTTT. The V gene is TRBV13, the J gene TRBJ1-1; the D gene is possibly TRBD1 (5 bases). The CDR3 length is 11 residues. Germline lookup yields CDR1 PRHDT and CDR2 FYEKMQ (reference sequence). Trimming removed 8 bases from V and 6 bases from J, with 10 bases in between.

The V and J genes are TRBV11-2 and TRBJ1-4; 9 bases are a match to TRBD1. After removal of 8 bases from V and 7 bases from J, the junction contained 5 bases not matched to a gene. Germline V lookup: CDR1 SGHAT, CDR2 FQNNGV. This CDR3 has 13 residues. The CDR3 bases are TGTGCCAGCCGGGGACAGGGTGGTGAAAAACTGTTTTTT. Residues: CASRGQGGEKLFF.